This TCR beta chain is from a study of CD8 T cells in ankylosing spondylitis. Overall study findings and caveats: Disease-associated clones were reportedly significantly overrepresented in matched ankylosing spondylitis synovial fluid. Previously reported in reactive arthritis synovial fluid and blood were some of the motif variants.

On this clonotype: No antigen is known for it.

In TCRdb, the 5' RACE reads were re-called with MiXCR into one record per CDR3 protein. This sample has 200,000 or so distinct CDR3 sequences, with under 30% found just once. The germline CDR1 and CDR2 sequences are SGDLS and YYNGEE. The CDR3 contains 16 residues. V lost 3 bases and J lost 7, with 20 bases in between. Sequencing used blood, either unsorted or a sorted T cell fraction (not recorded which). The origin of this receptor is a male donor with ankylosing spondylitis or in good health (not recorded which). The gene calls are TRBV9 and TRBJ2-1, with D possibly being TRBD1 or TRBD2 (5 bases each). CDR3 in amino acids: CASSEGRDDLGNEQFF. The CDR3 bases are TGTGCCAGCAGCGAGGGCCGGGACGACTTGGGGAATGAGCAGTTCTTC. Looking up the rest from reference TRBV9 and TRBJ2-1 gives the full variable domain: DSGVTQTPKHLITATGQRVTLRCSPRSGDLSVYWYQQSLDQGLQFLIQYYNGEERAKGNILERFSAQQFPDLHSELNLSSLELGDSALYFCASSEGRDDLGNEQFFGPGTRLTVL.